This T cell receptor beta chain was sequenced in a study of blood T cell repertoires in COVID-19. Whole-study context: The analysed material was cDNA or gDNA that came from T cells, B-cell-depleted T cells, or PBMCs.

Per the original data handling: Reference gene primer amplification gave estimated nucleated cell counts. The table came from immunoSEQ multiplex PCR; TCRdb's copy has only in-frame clones and leaves some out. V and J calls plus clone size are reproduced from that table; the DNA served to infer D and trimming. Altogether 250,000 or so clones are present, 85% to 90% being singletons, with the ten largest covering around 1.7%. A few counts support this clone. The CDR3 is 18 residues long. V dropped 4 bases and J dropped 5; count of bases not matched to a gene: 13. The V gene's germline CDR1 is KGHDR and CDR2 SFDVKD.

Specimen: PBMCs or T cells enriched from blood (not recorded which). This sequence joins TRBV24-1 and TRBJ2-5; 12 bases fit TRBD2. This receptor was identified in a man aged 40-49 years who had recovered from COVID-19. The CDR3 sequence: CATSEPTSGRPLRETQYF. CDR3 nucleotide sequence: TGTGCCACCAGTGAACCTACTAGCGGGAGGCCCCTTCGGGAGACCCAGTACTTC.